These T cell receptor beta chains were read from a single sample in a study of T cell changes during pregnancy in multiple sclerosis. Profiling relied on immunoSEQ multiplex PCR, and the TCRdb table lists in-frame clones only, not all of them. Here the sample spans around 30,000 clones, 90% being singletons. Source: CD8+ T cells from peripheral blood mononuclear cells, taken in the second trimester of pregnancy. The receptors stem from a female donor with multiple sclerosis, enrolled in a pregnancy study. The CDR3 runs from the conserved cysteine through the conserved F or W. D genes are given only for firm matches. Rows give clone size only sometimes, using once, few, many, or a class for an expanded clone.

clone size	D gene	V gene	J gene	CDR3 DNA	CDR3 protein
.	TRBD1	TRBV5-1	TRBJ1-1	TGCGCCAGCAGCCCCGGACAGGGTGAGGCTGAAGCTTTCTTT	CASSPGQGEAEAFF
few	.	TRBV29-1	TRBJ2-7	TGCAGCGCCTCAGGGATCATAACATCCTACGAGCAGTACTTC	CSASGIITSYEQYF
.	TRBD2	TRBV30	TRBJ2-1	TGTGCCTGGAGCTCTATTCCTAGCGGGAGAATCTATGAGCAGTTCTTC	CAWSSIPSGRIYEQFF
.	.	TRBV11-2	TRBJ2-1	TGTGCCAGCAGCATGAGCGGGCATGAGCAGTTCTTC	CASSMSGHEQFF
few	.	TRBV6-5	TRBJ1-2	TGTGCCAGCAGTTACGCGGACACCTATGGCTACACCTTC	CASSYADTYGYTF
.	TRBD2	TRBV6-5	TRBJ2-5	TGTGCCAGCAGTCAAACTAGCGGGGAACGGGAGACCCAGTACTTC	CASSQTSGERETQYF
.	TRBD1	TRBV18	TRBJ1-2	TGTGCCAGCTCACCAGGGACAGGGTTCTATGGCTACACCTTC	CASSPGTGFYGYTF
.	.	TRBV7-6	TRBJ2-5	TGTGCCAGCAGCTTAGACGGAGGAGGGGAGACCCAGTACTTC	CASSLDGGGETQYF
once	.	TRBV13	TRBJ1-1	TGTGCCAGCAGCTTTAATGGGGGGGTGAACACTGAAGCTTTCTTT	CASSFNGGVNTEAFF
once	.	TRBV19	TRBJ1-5	TGTGCCAGTAGTCTGCGAGGACAGAATCAGCCCCAGCATTTT	CASSLRGQNQPQHF
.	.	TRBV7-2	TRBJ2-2	TGTGCCAGCAGCTTACTCCAGGGCGGGGAGCTGTTTTTT	CASSLLQGGELFF